This TCR beta chain was retrieved from a study of cytomegalovirus exposure and HLA in healthy donors. Regarding this clone: Its target is not known.

Findings and caveats of the study: Some TCR beta chains (roughly 160 of them) were listed as cytomegalovirus-associated. Common viral pathogens seemed, in a later analysis, to connect with several of the most significant clusters.

13 Jbeta primers and 60 Vbeta primers were used for the PCR. The table came from immunoSEQ multiplex PCR; TCRdb's copy has only in-frame clones and leaves some out. The data hold about 160,000 clones, with almost 80% observed a single time. The CDR3 runs to 14 residues. The V and J ends lost 0 bases and 3 bases respectively, with 5 bases between them. CDR1 and CDR2 (germline): MGHRA, YSYEKL. This TCR was recovered from a young man in good health and CMV-seropositive. The V gene is TRBV4-1, the J gene TRBJ2-2; D is perhaps TRBD2 (5 bases). Input material: PBMCs. The CDR3 DNA follows: TGCGCCAGCAGCCAAGAGGACTACACCGGGGAGCTGTTTTTT. Translation gives CASSQEDYTGELFF.